This is a list of T cell receptor beta chains from one sample in a study of blood T cell repertoires in COVID-19. Data came from immunoSEQ multiplex PCR; TCRdb stores just in-frame clones and leaves some out. In the table there are under 350,000 clones, 80% to 90% of which are singletons. Material for sequencing was PBMCs or T cells enriched from blood (not recorded which). The receptor source for this set is a woman in her thirties or forties with acute COVID-19. Each CDR3 is given with its conserved first and last residue. D genes are given only for firm matches. For some rows the clone size is stated as once, few or many, or as a class when expanded; others skip it.

NA TRBJ1-5 TRBV6-1 NA TGTGCCAGCAGTGAAACGACAGACAATCAGCCCCAGCATTTT CASSETTDNQPQHF
NA TRBJ2-5 TRBV4-2 NA TGTGCCAGCAGCGATACCGGGATGCAGGTGGAGACCCAGTACTTC CASSDTGMQVETQYF
NA TRBJ2-1 TRBV15 NA TGTGCCACCAGCAGTGAAAGGAAAGGAGGGCCTGATGAGCAGTTCTTC CATSSERKGGPDEQFF
NA TRBJ2-2 TRBV5-1 NA TGCGCCAGCAGCCGGGACTCCGCGGGCACCGGGGAGCTGTTTTTT CASSRDSAGTGELFF
NA TRBJ1-2 TRBV6-5 NA TGTGCCAGCAGTTACTCCCGGGGTATGGGTGGCTACACCTTC CASSYSRGMGGYTF
NA TRBJ1-6 TRBV3-1/TRBV3-2 NA TGTGCCAGCAGCCCTCGGAGGCCCGGAGGTAGTTCACCCCTCCACTTT CASSPRRPGGSSPLHF
NA TRBJ2-7 TRBV6-5 NA TGTGCCAGCAGTTATGGGTTCGGACACCTCTACGAGCAGTACTTC CASSYGFGHLYEQYF
NA TRBJ1-2 TRBV7-2 NA TGTGCCAGCAGCTTGGACAGCCGCAGCTATGGCTACACCTTC CASSLDSRSYGYTF
NA TRBJ2-5 TRBV15 TRBD2 TGTGCCACCAGCAGGAAGGTCGGGAGCGGGGTACAAGAGACCCAGTACTTC CATSRKVGSGVQETQYF
NA TRBJ1-6 TRBV5-4 TRBD1 TGTGCCAGCAGCCTGGACAGGGGTTATTCACCCCTCCACTTT CASSLDRGYSPLHF
NA TRBJ2-5 TRBV7-2 TRBD2 TGTGCCAGCAGCTTAGGGTGGAGCGGGAAGCCTTTTAGGGAGACCCAGTACTTC CASSLGWSGKPFRETQYF
few TRBJ2-5 TRBV19 TRBD2 TGTGCCAGTAGTGTCGGGAGGCAAGAGACCCAGTACTTC CASSVGRQETQYF
NA TRBJ1-1 TRBV29-1 NA TGCAGCGTTGAAAAGCCGTTGCACACTGAAGCTTTCTTT CSVEKPLHTEAFF
NA TRBJ2-5 TRBV27 TRBD2 TGTGCCAGCAGTTTATATAGTACTAGCGGCTACCAAGAGACCCAGTACTTC CASSLYSTSGYQETQYF
NA TRBJ1-2 TRBV5-1 TRBD1 TGCGCCACCAAAAGGACAGGGGGCGACGGCTACACCTTC CATKRTGGDGYTF
NA TRBJ2-2 TRBV5-5 TRBD2 TGTGCCAGCAGCCCTCCCTTGGGGACTAGCGGGAACCGGGAGCTGTTTTTT CASSPPLGTSGNRELFF
NA TRBJ2-1 TRBV5-4 NA TGTGCCAGCAGCCTATCGATGTTTACCTACAATGAGCAGTTCTTC CASSLSMFTYNEQFF
NA TRBJ2-7 TRBV6-1 TRBD2 TGTGCCAGCAGTGAAACTGTTGGTAGGACTAGCGATTTGGGCGAGCAGTACTTC CASSETVGRTSDLGEQYF
NA TRBJ2-2 TRBV7-2 NA TGTGCCAGCAGCTTTGGGGCAGACACCGGGGAGCTGTTTTTT CASSFGADTGELFF
NA TRBJ2-4 TRBV6-5 TRBD2 TGTGCCAGCAGTTACTCGACTACTAGCGGAAGAAACATTCAGTACTTC CASSYSTTSGRNIQYF
NA TRBJ2-1 TRBV7-9 TRBD1 TGTGCCAGCAGCTTCCCGACAGGGTCGTCCGCGACCTACAATGAGCAGTTCTTC CASSFPTGSSATYNEQFF
NA TRBJ1-6 TRBV18 NA TGTGCCAGCTCACCACCCGCGGGTTTCAATTCACCCCTCCACTTT CASSPPAGFNSPLHF
NA TRBJ1-5 TRBV6-2/TRBV6-3 NA TGTGCCAGCAGCGAGCGCGGGGGCAGGGGCAATCAGCCCCAGCATTTT CASSERGGRGNQPQHF
NA TRBJ2-1 TRBV10-3 NA TGTGCCATCAGTGGGCTCGGGACTCCCGTTGGGGGTGAGCAGTTCTTC CAISGLGTPVGGEQFF
NA TRBJ2-3 TRBV24-1 NA TGTGCCACCAGTGATCCTACCACAGATACGCAGTATTTT CATSDPTTDTQYF
NA TRBJ2-5 TRBV5-1 NA TGCGCCAGCAAAATTTCTCCGAGCCAAAGAGAGACCCAGTACTTC CASKISPSQRETQYF
NA TRBJ1-2 TRBV6-5 TRBD1 TGTGCCAGCAGGATACAGGGGGCGGGAGGCTACACCTTC CASRIQGAGGYTF
NA TRBJ2-3 TRBV18 TRBD2 TGTGCCAGCTCACCGCTAGCGGGAGGTGTAGATACGCAGTATTTT CASSPLAGGVDTQYF
NA TRBJ2-1 TRBV2 TRBD2 TGTGCCAGCAGGGGGGAGGGATACAATGAGCAGTTCTTC CASRGEGYNEQFF
NA TRBJ2-3 TRBV7-3 TRBD2 TGTGCCAGCAGCTTAGGGGAGGGGATGCCCACAGATACGCAGTATTTT CASSLGEGMPTDTQYF
NA TRBJ2-3 TRBV6-5 NA TGTGCCAGCAGCCGGGGACTCCTCCTACCACAGTATTTT CASSRGLLLPQYF
once TRBJ2-1 TRBV7-7 NA TGTGCTAGCAGCTTAGAAGGCGGAAGCTCCTACAATGAGCAGTTCTTC CASSLEGGSSYNEQFF
NA TRBJ2-1 TRBV28 TRBD2 TGTGCCAGCAGGGGACTAGCGGGAGTCAGACCCCCAAATATCGCCCGAAACAATGAGCAGTTCTTC CASRGLAGVRPPNIARNNEQFF
NA TRBJ1-6 TRBV28 TRBD1 TGTGCCATCTCGACCAGCCGTAGGGGACAGATTAATTCACCCCTCCACTTT CAISTSRRGQINSPLHF
NA TRBJ2-7 TRBV9 NA TGTGCCAGCAGCCCTAGGTGGGGCGGGGACTACGAGCAGTACTTC CASSPRWGGDYEQYF
NA TRBJ2-5 TRBV28 TRBD1 TGTGCCAGCAGGAAGGAGGGACAGGAGTACTTC CASRKEGQEYF
NA TRBJ2-1 TRBV6-5 NA TGTGCCAGCAGTACTTACAATGAGCAGTTCTTC CASSTYNEQFF
NA TRBJ1-5 TRBV4-2 NA TGTGCCAGCAGCCAAGAAGGGGGGGCCAACCAGCCCCAGCATTTT CASSQEGGANQPQHF
NA TRBJ1-1 TRBV23-1 NA TGCGCCAGTGACCTCGGGGACACTGAAGCTTTCTTT CASDLGDTEAFF
once TRBJ2-1 TRBV2 NA TGTGCCAGCAGTTCAGGGGGGACCACCTACAATGAGCAGTTCTTC CASSSGGTTYNEQFF
once TRBJ2-3 TRBV18 TRBD2 TGTGCCAGCTCACCAGCGGGAGTAGATACGCAGTATTTT CASSPAGVDTQYF
NA TRBJ2-7 TRBV19 NA TGTGCCAGTAGTATGGCCTCCGCACAGTCCTACGAGCAGTACTTC CASSMASAQSYEQYF
once TRBJ2-2 TRBV9 TRBD2 TGTGCCAGCAGCGTAGGGTTAGCGGGGCACACCGGGGAGCTGTTTTTT CASSVGLAGHTGELFF
NA TRBJ1-5 TRBV3-1/TRBV3-2 TRBD1 TGTGCCAGCAGCCTAGGGACAGGGCAGGGGCAGCCCCAGCATTTT CASSLGTGQGQPQHF
NA TRBJ1-1 TRBV18 TRBD1 TGTGCCAGCTCACCGGGACAGGGGAACACTGAAGCTTTCTTT CASSPGQGNTEAFF
NA TRBJ2-7 TRBV28 NA TGTGCCAGCAGTTTATGGCGGGACTGGAAGGAAGGCTCCTACGAGCAGTACTTC CASSLWRDWKEGSYEQYF
once TRBJ2-3 TRBV5-1 TRBD2 TGCGCCAGCAGCTACGGCGGGGGGGCTGACACAGATACGCAGTATTTT CASSYGGGADTDTQYF
NA TRBJ2-7 TRBV4-1 TRBD1 TGCGCCAGCAGCCAGCCCGACAGGGCGCACTACGAGCAGTACTTC CASSQPDRAHYEQYF
few TRBJ1-3 TRBV28 NA TGTGCCAGCAGGTCGGGGGGTTCTGGAAACACCATATATTTT CASRSGGSGNTIYF
NA TRBJ2-7 TRBV4-2 NA TGTGCCAGCAGCCAAGATTACGGCGGGACCCCCTACGAGCAGTACTTC CASSQDYGGTPYEQYF
NA TRBJ1-6 TRBV9 NA TGTGCCAGCAGCGTAGGCGGACTCAATTCACCCCTCCACTTT CASSVGGLNSPLHF